This passage covers 16 T cell receptor beta chains from one sample sequenced in a study of response to subunit inactivated influenza vaccine. MiXCR, run by TCRdb on the RT-PCR reads, gives a single entry per CDR3 protein. The sample shows 600,000 to 700,000 distinct CDR3 sequences, 14% of them seen only once. The sample here was PBMCs from blood, taken roughly 2 weeks before vaccination. The receptors here all came from a man aged 50 or older who received an inactivated influenza vaccine.

This clonotype was seen more than once but under ten times. This chain connects TRBV7-9 to TRBJ1-1, with TRBD1 identical over 10 bases. CDR3 length: 14 amino acids. Germline V gene lookup returns CDR1 SEHNR and CDR2 FQNEAQ (reference sequence). The V and J ends lost 5 bases and 5 bases, in that order; junction bases with no gene match: 5. CDR3 in amino acids: CASSARGQGTEAFF. Here the CDR3 DNA reads TGTGCCAGCAGCGCTAGGGGACAGGGGACTGAAGCTTTCTTT.

This chain uses TRBV20-1 with TRBJ1-4; D gene ambiguous. The CDR3 is 11 amino acids. Germline CDR1 is DFQATT and CDR2 is SNEGSKA (reference sequence). Trimming cost V 6 bases and J 11 bases, with 13 bases left between them. As DNA, the CDR3 is TGCAGTGCCCCCCGCTTTAGGAAACTGTTTTTT. Its protein product is CSAPRFRKLFF.

This clonotype was counted between two and nine times. The chain links TRBV5-1 to TRBJ2-5, with 8 bases aligning to TRBD1. Germline CDR1 is SGHRS and CDR2 is YFSETQ. The CDR3 totals 13 residues. The J segment lost 7 bases and the V segment lost 4 bases, leaving 6 bases of the junction unmatched. Here the CDR3 DNA reads TGCGCCAGCAGCCCGGACAGGGTAGGGACCCAGTACTTC. It specifies CASSPDRVGTQYF.

This clonotype was picked up a small number of times. This chain uses TRBV6-2 or TRBV6-3 with TRBJ1-6; maybe TRBD1 (5 bases). CDR1 is MNHEY and CDR2 is SVGEGT in the germline V gene. The CDR3 sequence is 15 residues long. V was pared by 6 bases and J by 7 bases, with 16 bases between. For the CDR3, the DNA is TGTGCCAGCAGCCTCGCGGGGACGAAGAATTCACCCCTCCACTTT. Translated: CASSLAGTKNSPLHF.

The chain combines TRBV25-1 with TRBJ2-7; no clear D gene. V was trimmed by 3 bases and J by 2 bases, leaving 11 bases between them. Looked up from germline, CDR1 is MGHDK and CDR2 is SYGVNS. The CDR3 sequence is 14 residues long. CDR3 DNA sequence: TGTGCCAGCAGTGATTCTAGGATTACCTACGAGCAGTACTTC. It codes for CASSDSRITYEQYF.

This clonotype has just a few counts. V and J are TRBV27 and TRBJ2-2, with a tentative D call TRBD1 (7 bases). V was pared by 3 bases and J by 2 bases, with 19 bases between. The germline CDR1 and CDR2 sequences are MNHEY and SMNVEV (reference sequence). There are 18 residues in the CDR3. The CDR3: CASSFRGTANVNTGELFF. CDR3 coding DNA: TGTGCCAGCAGTTTCCGCGGGACAGCAAATGTCAACACCGGGGAGCTGTTTTTT.

This clonotype was observed a handful of times. The gene calls are TRBV29-1 and TRBJ2-1; no clear D gene. The germline gives CDR1 SQVTM, CDR2 ANQGSEA. Trimming removed 7 bases from V and 7 bases from J, with 17 bases in between. The CDR3 totals 13 residues. As DNA, the CDR3 is TGCAGCGCCGTGGGCTGGCTGTTGAATGAGCAGTTCTTC. It codes for CSAVGWLLNEQFF.

This clonotype was counted only a few times. This chain connects TRBV28 to TRBJ2-1; no reliable D call. The CDR3 consists of 14 residues. Germline CDR1 is MDHEN and CDR2 is SYDVKM. The V end lost 10 bases, the J end lost 2 bases, and 15 bases lay between the germline ends. The DNA for the CDR3 is TGTGCCACCCGTACCGCTTTGACCTACAATGAGCAGTTCTTC. Encoded protein: CATRTALTYNEQFF. Full variable domain (missing parts from reference TRBV28 and TRBJ2-1): DVKVTQSSRYLVKRTGEKVFLECVQDMDHENMFWYRQDPGLGLRLIYFSYDVKMKEKGDIPEGYSVSREKKERFSLILESASTNQTSMYLCATRTALTYNEQFFGPGTRLTVL.

The rearrangement uses TRBV4-2 and TRBJ2-1, with 13 bases lining up with TRBD2. Germline CDR1 reads LGHNA; CDR2 reads YNFKEQ. The V gene end was trimmed by 1 base and the J gene end by 3 bases; junction bases not matched to a gene: 3. CDR3 size: 17 residues. The CDR3 sequence is CASSQGTSGRSYNEQFF. The DNA for the CDR3 is TGTGCCAGCAGCCAAGGGACTAGCGGGAGAAGCTACAATGAGCAGTTCTTC.

This clonotype was observed many times. The rearrangement links TRBV11-2 to TRBJ2-2; D tentatively reads TRBD1 or TRBD2 (6 bases each). Germline CDR1 SGHAT, CDR2 FQNNGV. V was trimmed by 5 bases and J by 5 bases, leaving 15 bases between them. The CDR3 length is 15 residues. Here the CDR3 DNA reads TGTGCCAGCAGCCTCGAGGGGGGCGATACCGGGGAGCTGTTTTTT. The encoded protein is CASSLEGGDTGELFF.

The chain has TRBV15 and TRBJ1-4; D may be TRBD1 (6 bases). CDR1 LNHNV and CDR2 YYDKDF come from the germline V gene (reference sequence). The V end was cut by 6 bases, the J end by 3 bases, with 14 bases between. The CDR3 is 15 amino acids. The CDR3 spells CATSKQAGANEKLFF. As DNA, the CDR3 is TGTGCCACCAGTAAACAAGCAGGGGCTAATGAAAAACTGTTTTTT.

The chain employs TRBV29-1 and TRBJ2-1, with D maybe TRBD2 (7 bases). CDR1 SQVTM and CDR2 ANQGSEA come from the germline V gene. V lost 3 bases, J lost 8 bases, and 11 bases lay in between. This CDR3 spans 12 amino acids. CDR3 nucleotide sequence: TGCAGCGTTGACAGGGGAGGGGATGAGCAGTTCTTC. It is translated as CSVDRGGDEQFF.

The chain combines TRBV7-2 with TRBJ2-7, with D perhaps TRBD1 or TRBD2 (5 bases each). V dropped 0 bases and J dropped 5 bases, with 14 bases sitting between them. The CDR3 has 15 residues. The germline V gene has CDR1 SGHTA and CDR2 FQGNSA. CDR3 in DNA: TGTGCCAGCAGCTTAGCTCGGGGATGGGGCGACGAGCAGTACTTC. Translation gives CASSLARGWGDEQYF. The whole variable domain, filled in from reference TRBV7-2 and TRBJ2-7, reads GAGVSQSPSNKVTEKGKDVELRCDPISGHTALYWYRQSLGQGLEFLIYFQGNSAPDKSGLPSDRFSAERTGGSVSTLTIQRTQQEDSAVYLCASSLARGWGDEQYFGPGTRLTVT.

The chain is built from TRBV6-2 or TRBV6-3 and TRBJ1-1; tentative D call: TRBD1 (6 bases). Per germline, CDR1 MNHEY and CDR2 SVGEGT. V was pared by 2 bases and J by 0 bases, with 13 bases between. This CDR3 is 16 amino acids long. The CDR3: CASSYPFGGLNTEAFF. In DNA, the CDR3 is TGTGCCAGCAGTTACCCCTTTGGGGGCCTGAACACTGAAGCTTTCTTT.

The chain is built from TRBV10-3 and TRBJ2-7, with 8 bases matching TRBD1. This CDR3 region has 13 residues. Germline values: CDR1 ENHRY, CDR2 SYGVKD. V lost 3 bases to trimming and J lost 3 bases; unmatched junction nucleotides: 1. CDR3 residues: CAISEQGGYEQYF. Written as DNA, the CDR3 is TGTGCCATCAGTGAACAGGGGGGCTACGAGCAGTACTTC.

DNA for the CDR3: TGTGCCGGTGGACAGAGTGAAGAGACCCAGTACTTC. Encoded protein: CAGGQSEETQYF. The chain couples TRBV6-1 to TRBJ2-5; perhaps TRBD1 as D (6 bases). V lost 11 bases and J lost 3, with 13 bases in between. CDR3 length equals 12 residues. Germline CDR1 reads MNHNS; CDR2 reads SASEGT.